Presented here are 10 T cell receptor beta chains from one specimen sequenced in a study of identical twins. TCRdb redid the calling of the 5' RACE reads with MiXCR, one entry per CDR3 protein. This repertoire shows 200,000 to 300,000 distinct CDR3 sequences, about 13% found once; its top ten account for 4% to 5%. The data were also submitted as part of a second study, on yellow fever vaccine responses in identical twins.

The source material was memory (CD45RO+) T cells sorted from blood. These receptors came from a woman aged 18-35 years in good health.

As concerns this clonotype: At one end, the junction sequence differs from germline, possibly due to a read error. The chain carries TRBV7-9 and TRBJ2-7, with D perhaps matching TRBD2 (5 bases). Germline CDR1 SEHNR, CDR2 FQNEAQ (reference sequence). CDR3 size: 11 residues. The CDR3 sequence is CGSSPRELQYF. As DNA, the CDR3 is TGTGGCAGCAGCCCACGGGAACTACAGTACTTC. The whole variable domain, filled in from reference TRBV7-9 and TRBJ2-7, reads DTGVSQNPRHKITKRGQNVTFRCDPISEHNRLYWYRQTLGQGPEFLTYFQNEAQLEKSRLLSDRFSAERPKGSFSTLEIQRTEQGDSAMYLCGSSPRELQYFGPGTRLTVT.

The V and J genes are TRBV20-1 and TRBJ2-3, with 8 bases aligning to TRBD2. V was clipped by 6 bases and J by 4 bases; unmatched bases: 12. This CDR3 region has 15 residues. CDR1 is DFQATT and CDR2 is SNEGSKA in the germline V gene (reference sequence). The CDR3, as DNA: TGCAGTGCACCTGCCGCGAGCGGGAGCTCAGATACGCAGTATTTT. Translation gives CSAPAASGSSDTQYF.

The rearrangement joins TRBV5-4 to TRBJ2-1; 7 nucleotides match TRBD1. The V and J ends lost 4 bases and 14 bases, in that order; junction bases with no gene match: 6. The CDR3 covers 11 residues. Looked up from germline, CDR1 is SGHNT and CDR2 is YYREEE (reference sequence). The CDR3: CASSGYRGEFF. CDR3 nucleotides: TGTGCCAGCAGCGGGTACAGGGGAGAGTTCTTC.

The chain carries TRBV29-1 and TRBJ1-4; TRBD1 agrees at 7 bases. With 6 bases clipped from V and 6 bases from J, the junction kept 4 bases outside the gene matches. This CDR3 is 12 amino acids long. CDR1 SQVTM and CDR2 ANQGSEA come from the germline V gene. CDR3 DNA: TGCAGCGTACGAACAGGGGATGAAAAACTGTTTTTT. Its protein is CSVRTGDEKLFF.

This clonotype was counted a few times. The chain joins TRBV30 to TRBJ1-5, with D unresolved. Trimming took off 3 bases at V and 5 bases at J, with 11 bases between the two ends. This CDR3 is built from 13 residues. Germline V gives CDR1 GTSNPN, CDR2 SVGIG (reference sequence). The CDR3 reads CAWRRGSDQPQHF. CDR3 DNA sequence: TGTGCCTGGAGAAGAGGCTCTGATCAGCCCCAGCATTTT.

This clonotype was seen ten or more times. The V gene is TRBV12-3 or TRBV12-4, the J gene TRBJ2-7; 7 nucleotides match TRBD1. V lost 6 bases, J lost 8 bases, and 10 bases stayed unmatched. CDR3 length: 13 residues. CDR3 bases: TGTGCCAGCAGGCCCTTAGACAGGGTCAAGCAGTACTTC. Its protein is CASRPLDRVKQYF.

The sample holds a few counts of this clonotype. The genes are TRBV5-1 and TRBJ2-5, with D tentatively TRBD1 or TRBD2 (5 bases each). CDR3 length: 15 amino acids. The V gene lost 4 bases and the J gene lost 5 bases, with 18 bases spanning the gap. The germline gives CDR1 SGHRS, CDR2 YFSETQ. The CDR3 DNA is TGCGCCAGCAGCGAATGGACCGGGACCGACGAGACCCAGTACTTC. Amino acid sequence: CASSEWTGTDETQYF.

This chain uses TRBV3-1 with TRBJ2-3, with 13 bases matching TRBD2. Trimming removed 0 bases from V and 6 bases from J; junction bases left unmatched: 15. CDR3 size: 20 residues. Germline CDR1 LGHDT, CDR2 YNNKEL (reference sequence). Here the CDR3 reads CASSQDGLAGVVRMQDTQYF. As DNA, the CDR3 is TGTGCCAGCAGCCAAGATGGACTAGCGGGAGTGGTAAGGATGCAGGATACGCAGTATTTT.

This clonotype was recorded many times. The chain joins TRBV12-3 or TRBV12-4 to TRBJ2-7; tentative D call: TRBD1 (5 bases). The CDR3 is 13 amino acids. V was trimmed by 5 bases and J by 2 bases, leaving 10 bases between them. In nucleotides, the CDR3 is TGTGCCAGCAGTACGGACACAGCCTACGAGCAGTACTTC. It yields the protein CASSTDTAYEQYF.

The V gene is TRBV6-1, the J gene TRBJ2-7; tentative D call: TRBD1 (6 bases). V lost 7 bases and J 1 base, leaving 11 bases between the germline ends. Germline values: CDR1 MNHNS, CDR2 SASEGT. CDR3 length equals 13 residues. The CDR3 DNA is TGTGCCAGCACCGACGGACAGTCCTACGAGCAGTACTTC. Encoded protein: CASTDGQSYEQYF.